This T cell receptor (beta chain) was recovered during a study of cytomegalovirus exposure and HLA in healthy donors. Vbeta (60) and Jbeta (13) primers were used in the PCR. Using immunoSEQ multiplex PCR, the repertoire was profiled, and TCRdb retains in-frame clones only, with some absent. Among around 190,000 clones listed, around 82% were seen once. This CDR3 has 16 amino acids. Germline CDR1 and CDR2: MNHEY and SVGAGI. V lost 2 bases, J lost 6 bases, and 7 bases stayed unmatched. This sequence originates from a man between 40 and 49 years old in good health and CMV-seropositive. Sequenced material: PBMCs. This chain connects TRBV6-5 to TRBJ1-4; 9 nucleotides match TRBD1. This CDR3 reads CASSYDSRTGDEKLFF. CDR3 in DNA: TGTGCCAGCAGTTACGATTCAAGGACAGGGGATGAAAAACTGTTTTTT.